The 21 T cell receptor beta chains listed next were all sequenced from one sample in a study of response to subunit inactivated influenza vaccine (dated by TCRdb to 2016 to 2019). The library relied on RT-PCR. Sequencing was performed on an Illumina HiSeq 2500. Starting from the raw public reads, TCRdb applied fastp trimming at Q25, assembled clones with MiXCR and retained in-frame beta chains. Rows with one shared CDR3 protein collapse into an entry with the most common genes and DNA. The sample includes approximately 570,000 distinct CDR3 sequences, with around 8% observed a single time. Jointly, the top ten make up 10% to 15% of the sample. Sequenced here: PBMCs from blood, sampled less than 30 months after vaccination. The receptors originated from a man between 45 and 75 years old who received an inactivated influenza vaccine. Donor details come from another sample of the same person, matched by shared clones.

This clonotype was observed a handful of times. CDR3 protein: CASSQEATGGLAGGYEQFF. CDR3 in DNA: TGTGCCAGCAGCCAAGAAGCCACGGGGGGACTAGCGGGAGGCTATGAGCAGTTCTTC. The chain recombines TRBV4-2 with TRBJ2-1; 15 bases agree with TRBD2. V lost 0 bases, J lost 8 bases, and 11 bases stayed unmatched. CDR1 is LGHNA, CDR2 YNFKEQ, per germline. This CDR3 spans 19 amino acids.

This clonotype was counted only a few times. The chain carries TRBV18 and TRBJ2-1, with 8 bases lining up with TRBD2. V gave up 0 bases and J gave up 1 base; unmatched junction bases: 5. Germline V lookup: CDR1 KGHSH, CDR2 LQKENI. The CDR3 is 17 residues long. CDR3 bases: TGTGCCAGCTCACCACCATCCGGGAGGGCGTCCTACAATGAGCAGTTCTTC. Protein product: CASSPPSGRASYNEQFF.

Many counts were recorded for this clonotype. V usage is TRBV12-3 or TRBV12-4 and J usage is TRBJ2-7, with D perhaps matching TRBD1 (9 bases). The CDR3 extends over 16 amino acids. Trimming shortened V by 2 bases and J by 4 bases, and 18 bases separated the two germline ends. CDR3 DNA sequence: TGTGCCAGCAGTTTATACAGGGGGCGCGGGGGGTACGAGCAGTACTTC. Protein product: CASSLYRGRGGYEQYF.

This clonotype was seen a handful of times. The rearrangement uses TRBV20-1 and TRBJ2-3; 9 positions match TRBD2. The ends lost 6 bases at V and 2 bases at J; junction bases unmatched: 6. The CDR3 consists of 14 residues. CDR1 is DFQATT and CDR2 is SNEGSKA in the germline V gene (reference sequence). CDR3 DNA sequence: TGCAGTGCAAAGGGACTAGCTAACACAGATACGCAGTATTTT. It encodes CSAKGLANTDTQYF.

In its sample, this clonotype was seen many times. V usage is TRBV7-2 and J usage is TRBJ2-1, with D possibly being TRBD1 or TRBD2 (6 bases each). CDR1 SGHTA and CDR2 FQGNSA come from the germline V gene. The CDR3 spans 13 residues. V was cut by 4 bases and J by 6 bases, with 10 bases left in between. As DNA, the CDR3 is TGTGCCAGCAGCTCCCGGGGGCTCAATGAGCAGTTCTTC. Protein: CASSSRGLNEQFF. The full variable domain, rest sourced from reference TRBV7-2 and TRBJ2-1, is GAGVSQSPSNKVTEKGKDVELRCDPISGHTALYWYRQSLGQGLEFLIYFQGNSAPDKSGLPSDRFSAERTGGSVSTLTIQRTQQEDSAVYLCASSSRGLNEQFFGPGTRLTVL.

V and J are TRBV6-2 or TRBV6-3 and TRBJ2-3; maybe TRBD1 (6 bases). Trimming removed 2 bases at V and 0 bases at J, with 12 bases between. Germline CDR1 is MNHEY and CDR2 is SVGEGT. The CDR3 totals 16 residues. The DNA of the CDR3 is TGTGCCAGCAGTTACAACGGCAGGGGCAGCACAGATACGCAGTATTTT. Encoded protein: CASSYNGRGSTDTQYF.

The table lists this clonotype with many counts. CDR3 protein: CSAARQRYYGYTF. CDR3 DNA: TGCAGTGCTGCAAGACAGAGATACTATGGCTACACCTTC. The V call is TRBV20-1, the J call TRBJ1-2; weak D call: TRBD1 (5 bases). Germline V gene data show CDR1 as DFQATT and CDR2 as SNEGSKA (reference sequence). The CDR3 has 13 residues. The V end lost 5 bases, the J end lost 3 bases, and 13 bases lay between the germline ends.

The rearrangement uses TRBV4-3 and TRBJ1-6; perhaps TRBD1 as D (5 bases). Germline V gives CDR1 LGHNA, CDR2 YSLEER. CDR3 length: 15 residues. The V gene lost 6 bases and the J gene lost 2 bases, with 11 bases spanning the gap. The CDR3 here is CASSNRGTYNSPLHF. The CDR3 bases are TGCGCCAGCAGTAATCGGGGGACCTATAATTCACCCCTCCACTTT.

This clonotype has more than one count but fewer than ten. V usage is TRBV7-2 and J usage is TRBJ1-1; D uncertain. The CDR3 spans 16 residues. V lost 6 bases and J 0 bases, leaving 17 bases between the germline ends. Germline-derived CDR1 and CDR2 are SGHTA and FQGNSA. This CDR3 reads CASSYDYGLMNTEAFF. CDR3 DNA sequence: TGTGCCAGCAGTTACGATTACGGGCTGATGAACACTGAAGCTTTCTTT.

This clonotype was picked up a small number of times. The rearrangement joins TRBV6-5 to TRBJ2-1; the match to TRBD2 covers 14 bases. Unmatched junction bases numbered 10, after V lost 6 bases and J lost 6 bases. CDR1 is MNHEY and CDR2 is SVGAGI in the germline V gene. The CDR3 consists of 17 residues. The CDR3 region is CASSYGTSGSPRNEQFF. For the CDR3, the DNA is TGTGCCAGCAGCTACGGGACTAGCGGGAGCCCGCGCAATGAGCAGTTCTTC.

The rearrangement uses TRBV5-5 and TRBJ2-7, with 7 bases identical to TRBD2. The CDR3 runs to 15 residues. V lost 1 base and J lost 6; bases outside the gene matches: 10. Germline lookup yields CDR1 SGHKS and CDR2 YYEKEE (reference sequence). The CDR3 sequence is CASSLRGSLQSEQYF. The CDR3 region has the DNA TGTGCCAGCAGCTTGCGCGGGAGCTTACAATCCGAGCAGTACTTC.

This clonotype showed up many times. CDR3 in amino acids: CSARRLAYYNEQFF. In nucleotides, the CDR3 is TGCAGTGCTAGACGGCTAGCGTATTACAATGAGCAGTTCTTC. The chain is built from TRBV20-1 and TRBJ2-1; weak D call: TRBD2 (6 bases). CDR1 and CDR2 from the germline V gene are DFQATT and SNEGSKA (reference sequence). The V end lost 2 bases, the J end lost 4 bases, and 12 bases lay between the germline ends. This CDR3 is 14 amino acids long.

This clonotype was found a few times. The chain employs TRBV27 and TRBJ2-3; perhaps TRBD2 as D (6 bases). CDR3 length equals 16 residues. Trimming removed 6 bases from V and 1 base from J, with 17 bases in between. Germline V lookup: CDR1 MNHEY, CDR2 SMNVEV (reference sequence). For the CDR3, the DNA is TGTGCCAGCAGCCTCCTACGGACTACCGGCACAGATACGCAGTATTTT. Protein: CASSLLRTTGTDTQYF.

This clonotype was seen a few times. This chain uses TRBV10-3 with TRBJ1-6; TRBD1 matches at 9 bases. Trimming cost V 10 bases and J 10 bases; bases outside gene matches: 23. The CDR3 spans 18 residues. CDR1 and CDR2 from the germline V gene are ENHRY and SYGVKD. CDR3 DNA sequence: TGTGCCACCACGAATAAGCCGGGACAGGGAAATAAATCCTCACCCCTCCACTTT. Protein sequence: CATTNKPGQGNKSSPLHF.

The chain has TRBV7-3 and TRBJ2-2; a weak D match, TRBD1 (6 bases). CDR1 SGHTA and CDR2 FQGTGA come from the germline V gene. The CDR3 is made up of 14 amino acids. The V end lost 5 bases, the J end lost 4 bases, and 11 bases lay between the germline ends. The CDR3 nucleotides are TGTGCCAGCAGCACAGGCAGGGGCACCGGGGAGCTGTTTTTT. It codes for CASSTGRGTGELFF.

This clonotype showed up just a few times. The chain uses TRBV7-7 and TRBJ2-1, with TRBD2 identical over 7 bases. Germline trimming cut 7 bases from V and 0 bases from J; bases unmatched to any gene: 27. Germline V gene data show CDR1 as SSHAT and CDR2 as FNYEAQ (reference sequence). This CDR3 region has 22 residues. Here the CDR3 DNA reads TGTGCCAGCAACCACCCCAATATAGGGGCGGGAGACCCGTTGAGCTCCTACAATGAGCAGTTCTTC. Its translation is CASNHPNIGAGDPLSSYNEQFF.

This clonotype has a count of ten or more. This chain links TRBV20-1 with TRBJ2-3; no clear D. From germline, CDR1 is DFQATT and CDR2 SNEGSKA (reference sequence). The V gene lost 3 bases and the J gene lost 1 base, with 8 bases spanning the gap. CDR3 length: 13 residues. CDR3 sequence: CSASMWGTDTQYF. DNA for the CDR3: TGCAGTGCTAGTATGTGGGGCACAGATACGCAGTATTTT.

About this clonotype itself: At one end, the junction sequence differs from germline, possibly due to a read error. The chain joins TRBV5-1 to TRBJ2-1, with D perhaps matching TRBD2 (5 bases). The germline CDR1 and CDR2 sequences are SGHRS and YFSETQ. The CDR3 totals 14 residues. CDR3 bases: TGCGCCAGCAGCTTCGCGCTAGACTACCATGAGCAGTTCTTC. Translation gives CASSFALDYHEQFF.

This clonotype was detected ten times or more. This chain uses TRBV27 with TRBJ1-4, with 7 bases that match TRBD1. Looked up from germline, CDR1 is MNHEY and CDR2 is SMNVEV (reference sequence). This CDR3 is built from 14 residues. Unmatched junction bases numbered 8, after V lost 5 bases and J lost 8 bases. This CDR3 reads CASSPQGVREKLFF. The CDR3 DNA reads TGTGCCAGCAGTCCCCAGGGGGTGAGAGAAAAACTGTTTTTT.

The chain has TRBV12-3 or TRBV12-4 and TRBJ2-3; D ambiguous. The CDR3 covers 10 residues. The ends were cut back, 10 bases at V and 2 bases at J, with 4 bases in the middle. CDR3 region: CAKDTDTQYF. CDR3 nucleotides: TGTGCCAAAGACACAGATACGCAGTATTTT.

This clonotype was seen more than once but under ten times. The chain carries TRBV29-1 and TRBJ1-1, with D perhaps matching TRBD1 (6 bases). V was pared by 5 bases and J by 0 bases, with 10 bases between. The CDR3 runs to 13 residues. Per germline, CDR1 SQVTM and CDR2 ANQGSEA. The CDR3 region is CSVQGQMNTEAFF. DNA for the CDR3: TGCAGCGTTCAAGGACAGATGAACACTGAAGCTTTCTTT.